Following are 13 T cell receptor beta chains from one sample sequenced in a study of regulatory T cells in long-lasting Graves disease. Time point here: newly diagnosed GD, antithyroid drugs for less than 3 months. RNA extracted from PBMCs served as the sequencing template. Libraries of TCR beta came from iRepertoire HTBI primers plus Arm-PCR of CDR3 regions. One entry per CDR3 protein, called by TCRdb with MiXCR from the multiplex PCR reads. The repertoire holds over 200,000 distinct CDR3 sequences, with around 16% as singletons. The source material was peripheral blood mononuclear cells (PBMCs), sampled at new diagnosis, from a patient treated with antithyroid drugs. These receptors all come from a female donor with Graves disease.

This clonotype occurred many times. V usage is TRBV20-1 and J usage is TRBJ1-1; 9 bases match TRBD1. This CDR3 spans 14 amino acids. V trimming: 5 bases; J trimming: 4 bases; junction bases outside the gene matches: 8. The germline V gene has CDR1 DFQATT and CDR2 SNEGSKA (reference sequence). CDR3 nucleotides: TGCAGTGCTGGGGACAGGGCGGGGAGCACTGAAGCTTTCTTT. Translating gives CSAGDRAGSTEAFF.

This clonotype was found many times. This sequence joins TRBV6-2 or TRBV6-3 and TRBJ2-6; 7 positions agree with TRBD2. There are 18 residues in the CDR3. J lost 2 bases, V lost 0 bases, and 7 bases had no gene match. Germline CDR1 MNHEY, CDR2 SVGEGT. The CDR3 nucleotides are TGTGCCAGCAGTTACTCGCTCAGCGGGAATACTGGGGCCAACGTCCTGACTTTC. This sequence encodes CASSYSLSGNTGANVLTF.

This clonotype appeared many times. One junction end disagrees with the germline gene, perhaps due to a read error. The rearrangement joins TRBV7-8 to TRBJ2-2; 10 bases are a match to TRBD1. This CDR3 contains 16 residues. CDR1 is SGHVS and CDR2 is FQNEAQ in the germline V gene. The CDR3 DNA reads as TGTGCCAGCAGCCCCTGGGACAGGGGTAGGGACGGGGAACTGTTTTTT. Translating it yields CASSPWDRGRDGELFF.

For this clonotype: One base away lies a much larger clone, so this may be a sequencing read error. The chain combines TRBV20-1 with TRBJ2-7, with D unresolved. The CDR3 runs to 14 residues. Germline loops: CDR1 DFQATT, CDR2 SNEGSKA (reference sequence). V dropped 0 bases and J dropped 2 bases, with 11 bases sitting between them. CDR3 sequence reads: CSAREARSTYEQYF. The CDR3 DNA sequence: TGCAGTGCTAGAGAGGCCAGGTCCACCTACGAGCAGTACTTC.

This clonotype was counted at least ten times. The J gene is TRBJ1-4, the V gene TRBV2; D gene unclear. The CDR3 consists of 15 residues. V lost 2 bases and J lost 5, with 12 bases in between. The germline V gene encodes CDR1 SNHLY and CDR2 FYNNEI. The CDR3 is CASSELGSQNEKLFF. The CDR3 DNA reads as TGTGCCAGCAGTGAATTGGGGTCACAGAATGAAAAACTGTTTTTT.

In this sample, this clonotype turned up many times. The CDR3 loop is CSVGASGSPDTQYF. As DNA, the CDR3 is TGCAGTGTAGGGGCTAGCGGGAGCCCAGATACGCAGTATTTT. The V call is TRBV20-1, the J call TRBJ2-3; TRBD2 agrees at 10 bases. Unmatched junction bases numbered 8, after V lost 7 bases and J lost 4 bases. The germline V gene has CDR1 DFQATT and CDR2 SNEGSKA (reference sequence). CDR3 length: 14 residues.

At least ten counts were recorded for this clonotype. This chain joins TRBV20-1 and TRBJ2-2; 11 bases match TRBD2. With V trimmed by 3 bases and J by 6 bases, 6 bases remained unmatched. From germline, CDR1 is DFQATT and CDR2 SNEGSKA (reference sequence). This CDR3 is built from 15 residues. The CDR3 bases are TGCAGTGCTAGCCCCGGGACTAGCGGCCCCGGGGAGCTGTTTTTT. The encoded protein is CSASPGTSGPGELFF.

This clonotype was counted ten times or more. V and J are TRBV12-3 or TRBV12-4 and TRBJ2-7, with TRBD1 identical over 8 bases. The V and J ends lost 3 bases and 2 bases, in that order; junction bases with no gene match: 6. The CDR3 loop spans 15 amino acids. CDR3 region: CASSFTGTGAYEQYF. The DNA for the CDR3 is TGTGCCAGCAGTTTTACCGGGACAGGCGCCTACGAGCAGTACTTC.

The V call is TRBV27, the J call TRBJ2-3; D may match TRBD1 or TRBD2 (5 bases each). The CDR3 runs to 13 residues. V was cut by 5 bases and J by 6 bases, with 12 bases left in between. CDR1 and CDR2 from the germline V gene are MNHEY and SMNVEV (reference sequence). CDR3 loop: CASSRRAGDTQYF. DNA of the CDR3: TGTGCCAGCAGTCGGCGGGCAGGGGATACGCAGTATTTT.

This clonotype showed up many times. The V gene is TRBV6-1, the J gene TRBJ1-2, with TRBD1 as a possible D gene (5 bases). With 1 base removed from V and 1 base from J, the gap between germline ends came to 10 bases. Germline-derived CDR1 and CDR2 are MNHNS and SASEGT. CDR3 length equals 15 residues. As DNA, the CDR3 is TGTGCCAGCAGTGAAGTTAGAGGGGATAACTATGGCTACACCTTC. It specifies CASSEVRGDNYGYTF.

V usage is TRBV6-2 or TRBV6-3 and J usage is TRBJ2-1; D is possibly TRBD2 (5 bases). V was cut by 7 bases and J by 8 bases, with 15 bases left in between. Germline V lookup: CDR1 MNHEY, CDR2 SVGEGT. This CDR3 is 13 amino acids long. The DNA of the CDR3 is TGTGCCAGCACTCAGGCGGGTCGGGATGAGCAGTTCTTC. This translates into CASTQAGRDEQFF.

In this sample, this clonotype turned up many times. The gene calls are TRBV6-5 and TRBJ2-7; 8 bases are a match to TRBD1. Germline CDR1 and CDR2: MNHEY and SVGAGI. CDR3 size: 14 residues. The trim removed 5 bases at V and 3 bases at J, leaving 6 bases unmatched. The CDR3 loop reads CASSSTGGSYEQYF. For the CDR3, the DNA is TGTGCCAGCAGTAGTACAGGGGGAAGCTACGAGCAGTACTTC.

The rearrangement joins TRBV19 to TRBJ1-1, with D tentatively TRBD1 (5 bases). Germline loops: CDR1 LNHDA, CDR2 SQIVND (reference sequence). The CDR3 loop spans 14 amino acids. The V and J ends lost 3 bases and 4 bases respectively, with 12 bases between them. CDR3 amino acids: CASSMGQGSTEAFF. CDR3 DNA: TGTGCCAGTAGTATGGGCCAGGGAAGCACTGAAGCTTTCTTT.